This entry lists 3 T cell receptor beta chains sequenced from one sample in a study of blood T cells in healthy people across ages. The second PCR ran roughly 6 to 12 cycles with a sample-barcoded 5' primer and J-beta primers. TCRdb recomputed calls from the 5' RACE reads with MiXCR, one row per CDR3 protein. In the table there are over 1,500,000 distinct CDR3 sequences, more than 35% of which are singletons. Sequencing was done on a sample of blood. The receptors derive from a human donor in good health.

This clonotype showed up just once. The rearrangement joins TRBV5-1 to TRBJ2-3; TRBD2 agrees at 7 bases. From germline, CDR1 is SGHRS and CDR2 YFSETQ. The CDR3 has 13 residues. Germline trimming cut 6 bases from V and 5 bases from J; bases unmatched to any gene: 6. The CDR3 reads CASKSGVEDTQYF. Written as DNA, the CDR3 is TGCGCCAGCAAAAGCGGGGTTGAAGATACGCAGTATTTT.

In its sample, this clonotype was seen a few times. J is TRBJ1-5 and V is TRBV29-1, with D perhaps matching TRBD1 (5 bases). The CDR3 spans 15 residues. With 0 bases removed from V and 2 bases from J, the gap between germline ends came to 11 bases. Germline CDR1 and CDR2: SQVTM and ANQGSEA. CDR3 sequence: CSVEDGAGGNQPQHF. In DNA form, the CDR3 reads TGCAGCGTTGAAGATGGGGCGGGGGGCAATCAGCCCCAGCATTTT.

The table lists this clonotype with a count of one. The CDR3 nucleotides are TGTGCCAGCAGTTTGGTACCAGGGGAAGTGGAAAAACTGTTTTTT. This translates into CASSLVPGEVEKLFF. V and J are TRBV12-3 or TRBV12-4 and TRBJ1-4; perhaps TRBD1 as D (6 bases). The V end lost 3 bases, the J end lost 8 bases, and 16 bases lay between the germline ends. The CDR3 loop spans 15 amino acids.